This TCR beta chain appears in the sequencing data of a study of blood T cell repertoires in COVID-19. Study summary: Samples of COVID-19 (acute and convalescent) were obtained from the United States, Italy and Spain. From T cells, B-cell-depleted T cells, or PBMCs came the material, which was cDNA or gDNA.

As processed by the authors: Nucleated cell counts were estimated from reference gene primer amplification. Here immunoSEQ multiplex PCR was the method, and the copy in TCRdb shows in-frame clones only, minus some. D and trimming come from the DNA, and the V and J calls and clone size come from that table. The sample holds tens of thousands of clones, around four fifths seen once. The germline V and J ends were trimmed by 4 bases and 6 bases, with 12 bases remaining between them. The CDR3 consists of 13 residues. Germline loops: CDR1 KGHSH, CDR2 LQKENI. This receptor was taken from a human donor in a cohort sampled during active COVID-19. The sequencing input was peripheral blood. This chain connects TRBV18 to TRBJ1-2; D remains unclear. CDR3 loop: CASSLEVKDGYTF. CDR3 nucleotides: TGTGCCAGCTCACTAGAGGTCAAGGATGGCTACACCTTC.